This TCR beta chain comes out of a study of cytomegalovirus exposure and HLA in healthy donors. Overall study findings and caveats: The study found most TCR sequences rare, yet found some public TCRs in many donors. At a 0.05 false discovery rate, a later analysis found around 15,000 TCR beta sequences to be associated with HLA alleles. The authors listed some 150 TCR beta chains as cytomegalovirus-associated. A later analysis reported that several of the most significant clusters appeared to be linked to common viral pathogens, among them Epstein-Barr virus.

PCR employed 60 Vbeta and 13 Jbeta primers. Profiled with immunoSEQ multiplex PCR; TCRdb holds only in-frame clones, not every one. The table records around 190,000 clones, more than 85% of them present only once. Per germline, CDR1 SGHDT and CDR2 YYEEEE. The CDR3 totals 15 residues. Trimming pared 0 bases from V and 0 bases from J, leaving 9 bases between. With respect to this clone: Its target is unknown.

Input material: PBMCs. The chain links TRBV5-6 to TRBJ1-1, with D hard to call. The clonotype was recovered from a woman aged 18-29 years in good health and CMV-seronegative. The CDR3 coding sequence is TGTGCCAGCAGCTTGGAACAGACAATGAACACTGAAGCTTTCTTT. Encoded protein: CASSLEQTMNTEAFF.